These T cell receptor beta chains were read from a single sample in a study of blood T cell repertoires in COVID-19. The assay was immunoSEQ multiplex PCR, and TCRdb's table has in-frame clones only and misses some. This repertoire shows under 150,000 clones, about 89% found once; its top ten account for more than 15%. The sample comprised peripheral blood. These receptors originate from a man aged 45-60 years with active or convalescent COVID-19. The CDR3 runs from the conserved cysteine through the conserved F or W. D genes are given only for firm matches. The size of a clone is reported for some rows only, either as once, few or many, or as a class for expanded clones.

abundance: -
j_gene: TRBJ1-1
v_gene: TRBV12-3/TRBV12-4
d_gene: -
CDR3nt: TGTGCCAGCAGAAGTACAGGGAACACTGAAGCTTTCTTT
CDR3aa: CASRSTGNTEAFF

abundance: -
j_gene: TRBJ2-7
v_gene: TRBV3-1/TRBV3-2
d_gene: TRBD2
CDR3nt: TGTGCCAGCAGCCAAGGGACTAGCGGGAGTAACTACGAGCAGTACTTC
CDR3aa: CASSQGTSGSNYEQYF

abundance: once
j_gene: TRBJ2-7
v_gene: TRBV7-8
d_gene: TRBD1
CDR3nt: TGTGCCAGCAGCCTCCGGACAGGGGTGGGGGAGCAGTACTTC
CDR3aa: CASSLRTGVGEQYF

abundance: -
j_gene: TRBJ1-4
v_gene: TRBV9
d_gene: -
CDR3nt: TGTGCCAGCAGCGAGGGGACAAATGAGAATGAAAAACTGTTTTTT
CDR3aa: CASSEGTNENEKLFF

abundance: -
j_gene: TRBJ2-3
v_gene: TRBV5-1
d_gene: TRBD2
CDR3nt: TGCGCCAGCAGCTACGGACTAGCGGGAGCCAAAGATACGCAGTATTTT
CDR3aa: CASSYGLAGAKDTQYF

abundance: -
j_gene: TRBJ2-1
v_gene: TRBV9
d_gene: -
CDR3nt: TGTGCCAGCAGCCTGGGGGACATCGACAATGAGCAGTTCTTC
CDR3aa: CASSLGDIDNEQFF

abundance: -
j_gene: TRBJ2-2
v_gene: TRBV4-1
d_gene: TRBD2
CDR3nt: TGCGCCAGCAGCCAAGACGGGTCCCTAGCGGCCAGGACCGGGGAGCTGTTTTTT
CDR3aa: CASSQDGSLAARTGELFF

abundance: -
j_gene: TRBJ1-1
v_gene: TRBV28
d_gene: TRBD1
CDR3nt: TGTGCCAGCAGTTTGGGACAGCTGAACACTGAAGCTTTCTTT
CDR3aa: CASSLGQLNTEAFF

abundance: -
j_gene: TRBJ2-7
v_gene: TRBV5-1
d_gene: TRBD2
CDR3nt: TGCGCCAGCAGCTTCGGACTAGCGGGATACTCCTACGAGCAGTACTTC
CDR3aa: CASSFGLAGYSYEQYF

abundance: -
j_gene: TRBJ1-1
v_gene: TRBV19
d_gene: -
CDR3nt: TGTGCCAGTAGTATGGGGGGAGTCGTGTACACTGAAGCTTTCTTT
CDR3aa: CASSMGGVVYTEAFF

abundance: once
j_gene: TRBJ2-3
v_gene: TRBV5-1
d_gene: TRBD2
CDR3nt: TGCGCCAGCAGCTCTTATAGCGGGGTAATCACAGATACGCAGTATTTT
CDR3aa: CASSSYSGVITDTQYF

abundance: -
j_gene: TRBJ2-5
v_gene: TRBV5-6
d_gene: -
CDR3nt: TGTGCCAGCAGCTTGTATGGGACTGGGACGGGGACCCAGTACTTC
CDR3aa: CASSLYGTGTGTQYF

abundance: -
j_gene: TRBJ2-5
v_gene: TRBV5-6
d_gene: TRBD2
CDR3nt: TGTGCCAGCAGCTTGGTCCCGGGGGGAGAGACCCAGTACTTC
CDR3aa: CASSLVPGGETQYF

abundance: -
j_gene: TRBJ1-1
v_gene: TRBV11-2
d_gene: TRBD1
CDR3nt: TGTGCCAGCAGCTCAGAAGGGGGCGCGGACACTGAAGCTTTCTTT
CDR3aa: CASSSEGGADTEAFF

abundance: -
j_gene: TRBJ1-4
v_gene: TRBV7-2
d_gene: -
CDR3nt: TGTGCCAGCAGCTTAGGGAGCGGGGGCGGTGAAAAACTGTTTTTT
CDR3aa: CASSLGSGGGEKLFF

abundance: -
j_gene: TRBJ1-4
v_gene: TRBV10-2
d_gene: -
CDR3nt: TGCGCCAGCAGTGCCACGGCAGCGAATGAAAAACTGTTTTTT
CDR3aa: CASSATAANEKLFF

abundance: -
j_gene: TRBJ2-2
v_gene: TRBV2
d_gene: TRBD1
CDR3nt: TGTGCCAGCAGTCCTTGGGCAGGGGGTGGCACCGGGGAGCTGTTTTTT
CDR3aa: CASSPWAGGGTGELFF

abundance: once
j_gene: TRBJ1-2
v_gene: TRBV12-5
d_gene: -
CDR3nt: TGTGCTAGTGGTTTGGACGAGGTAGGCGGCTACACCTTC
CDR3aa: CASGLDEVGGYTF

abundance: -
j_gene: TRBJ2-3
v_gene: TRBV5-4
d_gene: -
CDR3nt: TGTGCCAGCAGCTTGCAGACAAACAGGGACCCTATTTTCTTT
CDR3aa: CASSLQTNRDPIFF

abundance: -
j_gene: TRBJ2-7
v_gene: TRBV15
d_gene: TRBD1
CDR3nt: TGTGCCACCAAGGACAGGGCCTTTTCCTACGAGCAGTACTTC
CDR3aa: CATKDRAFSYEQYF

abundance: -
j_gene: TRBJ2-5
v_gene: TRBV11-3
d_gene: TRBD2
CDR3nt: TGTGCCAGCAGCCGGACTAGCGGGAGCGGTGAGACCCAGTACTTC
CDR3aa: CASSRTSGSGETQYF

abundance: -
j_gene: TRBJ1-3
v_gene: TRBV2
d_gene: TRBD1
CDR3nt: TGTGCCAGCAGTTTCGGACAGGGTGGGGAAAACACCATATATTTT
CDR3aa: CASSFGQGGENTIYF

abundance: -
j_gene: TRBJ2-7
v_gene: TRBV9
d_gene: TRBD2
CDR3nt: TGTGCCAGCAGCGTAGGTCCGGGTGGACTAGCGGAAATACACTACGAGCAGTACTTC
CDR3aa: CASSVGPGGLAEIHYEQYF

abundance: -
j_gene: TRBJ2-2
v_gene: TRBV12-3/TRBV12-4
d_gene: -
CDR3nt: TGTGCCAGCAGGGGGCAGTCCGGGGAGCTGTTTTTT
CDR3aa: CASRGQSGELFF

abundance: -
j_gene: TRBJ1-1
v_gene: TRBV19
d_gene: TRBD1
CDR3nt: TGTGCCAGTAGTATTCGGCGGCAGGGGGCGTTAACTGAAGCTTTCTTT
CDR3aa: CASSIRRQGALTEAFF

abundance: -
j_gene: TRBJ1-3
v_gene: TRBV29-1
d_gene: -
CDR3nt: TGCAGCGTATTGAGAGGCTCTGGAAACACCATATATTTT
CDR3aa: CSVLRGSGNTIYF

abundance: -
j_gene: TRBJ1-5
v_gene: TRBV2
d_gene: TRBD1
CDR3nt: TGTGCCAGCAGTGAAGTAAGGGACAGAACTAATCAGCCCCAGCATTTT
CDR3aa: CASSEVRDRTNQPQHF

abundance: -
j_gene: TRBJ1-5
v_gene: TRBV16
d_gene: TRBD1
CDR3nt: TGTGCCAGCAGCCAATCGGGACAGGGATACAATCAGCCCCAGCATTTT
CDR3aa: CASSQSGQGYNQPQHF

abundance: -
j_gene: TRBJ2-1
v_gene: TRBV4-1
d_gene: -
CDR3nt: TGCGCCAGCAGGGCAACTCAGGGCGATGAGCAGTTCTTC
CDR3aa: CASRATQGDEQFF

abundance: -
j_gene: TRBJ1-2
v_gene: TRBV5-6
d_gene: -
CDR3nt: TGTGCCAGCAGCTTGGCAGGAAACTATGGCTACACCTTC
CDR3aa: CASSLAGNYGYTF